These 18 T cell receptor beta chains were sequenced from one sample in a study of blood T cells in healthy people across ages. A sample-barcoded 5' primer and a J-beta primer mix were used in a second PCR of about 6 to 12 cycles. TCRdb fed the 5' RACE reads into MiXCR, producing one record per CDR3 protein. The sample contains about 1.1 million distinct CDR3 sequences, roughly two fifths of which appear only once. Sequencing input: blood. These receptors were taken from a young man in good health.

V gene TRBV27 combines with J gene TRBJ2-7, with D unclear. Deletions cut 5 bases from V and 0 bases from J, with 11 bases between. Germline-derived CDR1 and CDR2 are MNHEY and SMNVEV (reference sequence). This CDR3 has 14 residues. The CDR3 reads CASSTTSSSYEQYF. CDR3 DNA: TGTGCCAGCAGTACCACAAGTAGCTCCTACGAGCAGTACTTC.

The rearrangement joins TRBV5-1 to TRBJ1-6; 9 nucleotides line up with TRBD1. V lost 3 bases and J lost 7; bases outside the gene matches: 2. Germline assignment: CDR1 SGHRS and CDR2 YFSETQ. This CDR3 contains 14 residues. In DNA form, the CDR3 reads TGCGCCAGCAGCTGGGACAGGGAGAATTCACCCCTCCACTTT. Its protein product is CASSWDRENSPLHF. Complete variable domain (other parts from reference TRBV5-1 and TRBJ1-6): KAGVTQTPRYLIKTRGQQVTLSCSPISGHRSVSWYQQTPGQGLQFLFEYFSETQRNKGNFPGRFSGRQFSNSRSEMNVSTLELGDSALYLCASSWDRENSPLHFGNGTRLTVT.

This clonotype was seen a handful of times. The chain carries TRBV6-2 or TRBV6-3 and TRBJ1-2; D perhaps matches TRBD1 (5 bases). CDR3 length: 15 residues. The germline V and J ends were trimmed by 5 bases and 2 bases, with 15 bases remaining between them. Germline lookup yields CDR1 MNHEY and CDR2 SVGEGT. CDR3 DNA sequence: TGTGCCAGCAGTGACCTTTGGGCAGGGAACTATGGCTACACCTTC. Protein product: CASSDLWAGNYGYTF.

The CDR3, as DNA: TGTGCCAGCAGCCTGACTGGATCCCCCAGTCAGCCCCAGCATTTT. This translates into CASSLTGSPSQPQHF. The gene calls are TRBV6-2 or TRBV6-3 and TRBJ1-5, with D unresolved. Germline-derived CDR1 and CDR2 are MNHEY and SVGEGT. The germline V and J ends were trimmed by 6 bases and 6 bases, with 18 bases remaining between them. The CDR3 extends over 15 amino acids.

CDR3 amino acids: CASSQLVKETQYF. The DNA of the CDR3 is TGTGCCAGCAGCCAACTCGTAAAAGAGACCCAGTACTTC. The chain combines TRBV5-6 with TRBJ2-5; D is undetermined. This CDR3 comprises 13 residues. Trimming shortened V by 4 bases and J by 3 bases, and 10 bases separated the two germline ends. CDR1 and CDR2 from the germline V gene are SGHDT and YYEEEE. The complete variable domain, with remaining parts taken from reference TRBV5-6 and TRBJ2-5, reads DAGVTQSPTHLIKTRGQQVTLRCSPKSGHDTVSWYQQALGQGPQFIFQYYEEEERQRGNFPDRFSGHQFPNYSSELNVNALLLGDSALYLCASSQLVKETQYFGPGTRLLVL.

The chain joins TRBV29-1 to TRBJ1-2; D possibly corresponds to TRBD1 (5 bases). Per germline, CDR1 SQVTM and CDR2 ANQGSEA. Trimming shortened V by 5 bases and J by 3 bases, and 10 bases separated the two germline ends. This CDR3 has 12 amino acids. DNA of the CDR3: TGCAGCGTTCAGGGTTCGGACTATGGCTACACCTTC. Its translation: CSVQGSDYGYTF.

In nucleotides, the CDR3 is TGTGCCAGCAGCTTTTCCGGGGGGCAGTACACAGATACGCAGTATTTT. Protein product: CASSFSGGQYTDTQYF. The V and J genes are TRBV7-2 and TRBJ2-3, with TRBD2 as a possible D gene (7 bases). From germline, CDR1 is SGHTA and CDR2 FQGNSA. The CDR3 totals 16 residues. Trimming pared 3 bases from V and 2 bases from J, leaving 15 bases between. Full variable domain (missing parts from reference TRBV7-2 and TRBJ2-3): GAGVSQSPSNKVTEKGKDVELRCDPISGHTALYWYRQSLGQGLEFLIYFQGNSAPDKSGLPSDRFSAERTGGSVSTLTIQRTQQEDSAVYLCASSFSGGQYTDTQYFGPGTRLTVL.

This clonotype was counted a single time. The chain combines TRBV5-1 with TRBJ2-7; the match to TRBD1 covers 7 bases. The DNA end lines up better with TRBJ2-5; the J call may be wrong. CDR3 length equals 14 residues. Germline CDR1 reads SGHRS; CDR2 reads YFSETQ. The CDR3 DNA sequence: TGCGCCAGCAGCTCGACAGGGAAGGAAGAGACCCAGTACTTC. This encodes CASSSTGKEETQYF.

The sample holds a few counts of this clonotype. The chain is built from TRBV6-4 and TRBJ2-2, with D uncertain. Germline V gene lookup returns CDR1 MRHNA and CDR2 SNTAGT. With 4 bases removed from V and 0 bases from J, the gap between germline ends came to 6 bases. The CDR3 length is 14 residues. This CDR3 is CASSAASNTGELFF. CDR3 in DNA: TGTGCCAGCAGTGCCGCATCGAACACCGGGGAGCTGTTTTTT.

The V gene is TRBV7-2, the J gene TRBJ1-2; 7 bases align to TRBD1. The V and J ends lost 6 bases and 7 bases, in that order; junction bases with no gene match: 8. This CDR3 region has 13 residues. Germline V gives CDR1 SGHTA, CDR2 FQGNSA. Here the CDR3 DNA reads TGTGCCAGCAGTAGAGACAGGGTGGGTGGCTACACCTTC. Its translation: CASSRDRVGGYTF.

This clonotype occurred a few times. The gene calls are TRBV29-1 and TRBJ1-1, with D maybe TRBD1 (6 bases). This CDR3 has 14 residues. The germline CDR1 and CDR2 sequences are SQVTM and ANQGSEA. Trimming removed 4 bases at V and 6 bases at J, with 18 bases between. The CDR3 DNA is TGCAGCGTTGTAGCGGGGGCGCAGAAGGCTGAAGCTTTCTTT. It specifies CSVVAGAQKAEAFF.

In its sample, this clonotype was seen a few times. The chain carries TRBV10-3 and TRBJ1-6; the D gene is possibly TRBD1 (5 bases). V gave up 5 bases and J gave up 15 bases, with 17 bases separating them. Germline CDR1 is ENHRY and CDR2 is SYGVKD. CDR3 length: 13 amino acids. This chain's CDR3 is CAISPGGLLHLHF. CDR3 coding DNA: TGTGCCATCAGTCCGGGGGGACTTTTGCACCTCCACTTT.

The J gene is TRBJ2-1, the V gene TRBV20-1; 8 bases agree with TRBD2. The CDR3 is made up of 16 amino acids. With V trimmed by 5 bases and J by 7 bases, 16 bases remained unmatched. CDR1 and CDR2 from the germline V gene are DFQATT and SNEGSKA (reference sequence). CDR3 loop: CSASSSGPYLWNEQFF. CDR3 nucleotide sequence: TGCAGTGCTTCGTCTAGCGGGCCCTATTTGTGGAATGAGCAGTTCTTC.

The chain uses TRBV7-2 and TRBJ1-5; D gene unclear. The V gene's germline CDR1 is SGHTA and CDR2 FQGNSA. V shed 3 bases and J shed 2 bases, with 11 bases lying between them. CDR3 length: 15 amino acids. The CDR3 nucleotides read TGTGCCAGCAGCTTCCAGACGTTTGGCAATCAGCCCCAGCATTTT. Translating it yields CASSFQTFGNQPQHF.

V and J are TRBV6-5 and TRBJ1-4, with 8 nucleotides matching TRBD1. The CDR3 is 15 residues long. J was trimmed by 6 bases and V by 7 bases; bases with no gene match: 10. Germline V gene data show CDR1 as MNHEY and CDR2 as SVGAGI. The CDR3 spells CASKEQGAWDEKLFF. The CDR3 coding sequence is TGTGCCAGCAAGGAGCAGGGGGCTTGGGATGAAAAACTGTTTTTT.

This clonotype has at least ten counts. The chain is built from TRBV2 and TRBJ2-5; 7 nucleotides align to TRBD2. Germline trimming cut 4 bases from V and 4 bases from J; bases unmatched to any gene: 0. This CDR3 is 12 amino acids long. Germline loops: CDR1 SNHLY, CDR2 FYNNEI. CDR3 amino acids: CASSGEGETQYF. The CDR3 DNA reads as TGTGCCAGCAGTGGGGAGGGAGAGACCCAGTACTTC.

In this sample, this clonotype turned up a few times. The gene calls are TRBV7-2 and TRBJ1-2; a possible D gene is TRBD1 (6 bases). Trimming shortened V by 6 bases and J by 4 bases, and 12 bases separated the two germline ends. The length of the CDR3 is 13 residues. Germline V lookup: CDR1 SGHTA, CDR2 FQGNSA. Here the CDR3 DNA reads TGTGCCAGCAGTCACGGACAGCTCTATGGCTACACCTTC. It codes for CASSHGQLYGYTF.

This clonotype was detected many times. CDR3 loop: CSVEDRTGQSYNEQFF. The CDR3 DNA sequence: TGCAGCGTTGAAGATCGGACAGGGCAATCCTACAATGAGCAGTTCTTC. The chain joins TRBV29-1 to TRBJ2-1; TRBD1 matches 8 bases. V shed 0 bases and J 1 base; nucleotides not matched to a gene: 5. Germline CDR1 reads SQVTM; CDR2 reads ANQGSEA. CDR3 length: 16 residues.